This TCR beta chain was documented in a study of blood T cell repertoires in COVID-19. Germline V gives CDR1 SGHAT, CDR2 FQNNGV. CDR3 length: 16 amino acids. V shed 1 base and J shed 4 bases, with 11 bases lying between them. The assay was immunoSEQ multiplex PCR, and TCRdb's table has in-frame clones only and misses some. The sample has about 120,000 clones, 70% to 90% seen once; the top ten hold roughly 3.9%. The sequencing input was peripheral blood. V and J are TRBV11-2 and TRBJ2-6, with no clear D. The receptor was derived from a man between 60 and 75 years old with acute or convalescent COVID-19. DNA of the CDR3: TGTGCCAGCAGCTTAGGGAGACTTCGAGGGGCCAACGTCCTGACTTTC. It is translated as CASSLGRLRGANVLTF.